A selection of T cell receptor beta chains follows, all from one sample in a study of blood T cell repertoires in COVID-19. The repertoire was sequenced with immunoSEQ multiplex PCR; TCRdb's copy has only in-frame clones and lacks some. The sample has under 200,000 clones, 88% seen once; the top ten hold approximately 1.5%. Sequenced sample: peripheral blood. Source of these receptors: a young man with active or convalescent COVID-19. CDR3s include the opening cysteine and the closing phenylalanine or tryptophan. Fields, in order: CDR3 protein, CDR3 DNA, CDR3 length, J gene, V gene, clone size, D gene. A D gene is named only where the DNA matches it firmly. Rows may omit the clone size; those that give it use once, few, many or a size class.

CDR3: CASSLAGGGTGELFF; DNA: TGTGCCAGCAGCCTAGCGGGAGGCGGTACCGGGGAGCTGTTTTTT; length: 15; J: TRBJ2-2; V: TRBV16; size: .; D: TRBD2
CDR3: CASSRSGRGLSPLHF; DNA: TGTGCCAGCAGTCGATCTGGAAGGGGGCTATCACCCCTCCACTTT; length: 15; J: TRBJ1-6; V: TRBV6-6; size: .; D: TRBD1
CDR3: CASSPLGQAADTQYF; DNA: TGTGCCAGCAGCCCCTTAGGACAGGCCGCAGATACGCAGTATTTT; length: 15; J: TRBJ2-3; V: TRBV3-1/TRBV3-2; size: .; D: TRBD1
CDR3: CASSVRPTVTGINEQFF; DNA: TGTGCCAGCAGTGTCAGGCCAACAGTTACAGGCATTAATGAGCAGTTCTTC; length: 17; J: TRBJ2-1; V: TRBV6-1; size: .; D: .
CDR3: CASSSVAQGGEKLFF; DNA: TGTGCCAGCAGCTCGGTGGCACAGGGTGGGGAAAAACTGTTTTTT; length: 15; J: TRBJ1-4; V: TRBV7-9; size: .; D: .
CDR3: CASSVRDTGTGELFF; DNA: TGTGCCAGCAGCGTCCGGGACACGGGAACCGGGGAGCTGTTTTTT; length: 15; J: TRBJ2-2; V: TRBV7-3; size: .; D: .
CDR3: CASSYRRGQDSNQPQHF; DNA: TGTGCCAGCAGTTACCGTAGGGGGCAGGATAGCAATCAGCCCCAGCATTTT; length: 17; J: TRBJ1-5; V: TRBV6-2/TRBV6-3; size: .; D: TRBD1
CDR3: CASSRGIAAYGYTF; DNA: TGTGCCAGCAGTCGCGGGATAGCTGCGTATGGCTACACCTTC; length: 14; J: TRBJ1-2; V: TRBV27; size: .; D: .
CDR3: CASSPSGGVYYNSPLHF; DNA: TGTGCCAGCAGCCCCTCGGGGGGAGTCTACTATAATTCACCCCTCCACTTT; length: 17; J: TRBJ1-6; V: TRBV7-2; size: once; D: .
CDR3: CASSHRAGSADTQYF; DNA: TGCGCCAGCAGCCATAGGGCGGGAAGCGCAGATACGCAGTATTTT; length: 15; J: TRBJ2-3; V: TRBV4-1; size: .; D: .
CDR3: CASSLTPIFGVAETQYF; DNA: TGTGCCAGCAGCTTAACCCCTATTTTTGGTGTTGCAGAGACCCAGTACTTC; length: 17; J: TRBJ2-5; V: TRBV7-8; size: .; D: .
CDR3: CASSQVSGGGTEAFF; DNA: TGCGCCAGCAGCCAAGTAAGCGGGGGAGGCACTGAAGCTTTCTTT; length: 15; J: TRBJ1-1; V: TRBV4-1; size: .; D: .
CDR3: CASSGGQNNEQFF; DNA: TGTGCCAGCAGCGGGGGACAGAACAATGAGCAGTTCTTC; length: 13; J: TRBJ2-1; V: TRBV5-4; size: .; D: TRBD1
CDR3: CASSIAGSNEKLFF; DNA: TGTGCCAGCAGCATCGCCGGGTCAAATGAAAAACTGTTTTTT; length: 14; J: TRBJ1-4; V: TRBV5-4; size: .; D: .
CDR3: CASSQALQGQTDNEKLFF; DNA: TGTGCCAGCAGCCAGGCCTTACAGGGTCAAACAGATAATGAAAAACTGTTTTTT; length: 18; J: TRBJ1-4; V: TRBV4-2; size: few; D: .
CDR3: CASSPGGDYASEQFF; DNA: TGCGCCAGCAGTCCGGGAGGGGACTATGCTTCTGAGCAGTTCTTC; length: 15; J: TRBJ2-1; V: TRBV4-3; size: .; D: TRBD2
CDR3: CASTQTANTEAFF; DNA: TGCGCCAGCACCCAAACAGCGAACACTGAAGCTTTCTTT; length: 13; J: TRBJ1-1; V: TRBV10-2; size: few; D: .
CDR3: CASSRRTGGPFEQYF; DNA: TGTGCCAGCAGCCGCAGGACAGGGGGTCCGTTCGAGCAGTACTTC; length: 15; J: TRBJ2-7; V: TRBV14; size: .; D: TRBD1
CDR3: CASSLEGAGGYTF; DNA: TGTGCCAGCAGCCTGGAAGGGGCCGGTGGCTACACCTTC; length: 13; J: TRBJ1-2; V: TRBV6-2/TRBV6-3; size: .; D: .
CDR3: CASGLDSITDTQYF; DNA: TGTGCTAGTGGTCTTGACAGCATCACAGATACGCAGTATTTT; length: 14; J: TRBJ2-3; V: TRBV12-5; size: .; D: .
CDR3: CAISGLWDTGRYTF; DNA: TGTGCCATCAGTGGATTGTGGGACACGGGTCGGTACACCTTC; length: 14; J: TRBJ1-2; V: TRBV10-3; size: .; D: .